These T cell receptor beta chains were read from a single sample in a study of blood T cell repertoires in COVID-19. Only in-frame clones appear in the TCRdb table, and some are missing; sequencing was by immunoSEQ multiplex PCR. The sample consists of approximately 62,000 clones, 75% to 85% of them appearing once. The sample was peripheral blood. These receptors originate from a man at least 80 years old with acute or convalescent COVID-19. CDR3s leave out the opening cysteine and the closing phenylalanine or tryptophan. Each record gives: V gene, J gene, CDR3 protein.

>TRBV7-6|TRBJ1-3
ASSPLTGATGNTIY
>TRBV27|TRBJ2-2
ASSSIAGVSGELF
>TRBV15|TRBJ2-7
ATSRDPYEQY
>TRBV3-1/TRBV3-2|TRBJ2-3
ASSLRRWRSTDTQY
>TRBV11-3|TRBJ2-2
ASSGGSDGSGELF
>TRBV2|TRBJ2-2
ASNTEQGAGELF
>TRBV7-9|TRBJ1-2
ASSLGARDRATGYT
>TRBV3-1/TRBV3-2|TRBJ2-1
ASTQGLGVSSYNEQF
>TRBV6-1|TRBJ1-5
ASSVRSFRYFSNQPQH
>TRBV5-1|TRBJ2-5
ASSLTGESGETQY
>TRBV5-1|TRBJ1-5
ASSPGTGGTSNQPQH
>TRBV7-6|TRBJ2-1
ASSSPSGSYNEQF
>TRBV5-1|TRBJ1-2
ASSPGTGADYGDGYT
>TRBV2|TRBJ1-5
ASSGQYNQPQH
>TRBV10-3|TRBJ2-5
AISGGTGQETQY
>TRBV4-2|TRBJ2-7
ASSGGMSGYEQY
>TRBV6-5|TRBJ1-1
ASRGQGEAF
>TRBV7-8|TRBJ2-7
ASSGGRGTSRYYEQY
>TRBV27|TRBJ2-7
ASSLSIAAPYEQY
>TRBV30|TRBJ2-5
ASTQGGPETQY
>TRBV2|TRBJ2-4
ASSEQGRVAKNIQY
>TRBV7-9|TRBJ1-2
ASSLLAQMNGYT
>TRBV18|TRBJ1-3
ASSPQRGARSGNTIY
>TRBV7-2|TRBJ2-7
ASSLETGGSYEQY
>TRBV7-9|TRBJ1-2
ASSLVRNRVAVGYGYT
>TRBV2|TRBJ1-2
ASRDGTGDYGYT
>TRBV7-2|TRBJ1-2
AIGVSGVTGYT
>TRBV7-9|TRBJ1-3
ASSSGLGQGAGNTIY
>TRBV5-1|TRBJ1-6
ASSQGDRASPLH
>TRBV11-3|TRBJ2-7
ASSLSLIFGSEQY
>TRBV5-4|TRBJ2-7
ASSLRASGGLYEQY
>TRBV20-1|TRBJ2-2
SAGYPGELF
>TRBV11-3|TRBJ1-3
ASRSSGNTIY
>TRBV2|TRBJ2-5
ASNPGTGGGGKETQY
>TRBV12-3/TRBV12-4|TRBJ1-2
ASTGLDYGYT
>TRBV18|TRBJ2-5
ASSPPTRGETQY
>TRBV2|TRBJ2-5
ASSGQEKGETQY
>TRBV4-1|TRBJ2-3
ASSQDQGLVLSY
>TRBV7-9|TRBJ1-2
ASSLGAGFFNYGYT
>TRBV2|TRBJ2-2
ASLAGEVTGELF
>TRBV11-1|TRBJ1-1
ASSFVDTEAF
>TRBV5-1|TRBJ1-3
ASSLGQRTGNTIY